This T cell receptor (beta chain) appears in the sequencing data of a study of blood T cells in healthy people across ages. For the study at large: Capture via template switching afforded approximately one barcoded beta molecule per two T cells.

Isolated PBMCs totaled at least 6 million in each sample. General study results and limits: Comparison with aged donors showed that long-lived donors had more naive CD4+ cells and higher diversity.

Comment on this clonotype: Its matching antigen is unknown.

A J-beta primer mix and a sample-barcoded 5' primer were used in a second PCR of about 6 to 12 cycles. Every cDNA molecule bore a tag from a template-switch adaptor containing 12 random nucleotides. TCRdb itself ran the 5' RACE reads through MiXCR, one entry per CDR3 protein. The sample has 380,000 or so distinct CDR3 sequences; 52% are singletons. Sequencing was carried out using blood. The TCR comes from a man between 60 and 75 years old in good health.

Here the CDR3 reads CAIRVTGGLNTEAFF. The CDR3 bases are TGTGCCATCAGGGTGACAGGGGGCTTGAACACTGAAGCTTTCTTT. The rearrangement joins TRBV10-3 to TRBJ1-1; 10 nucleotides match TRBD1. This CDR3 region has 15 residues. CDR1 ENHRY and CDR2 SYGVKD come from the germline V gene. V trimming: 6 bases; J trimming: 0 bases; junction bases outside the gene matches: 4.